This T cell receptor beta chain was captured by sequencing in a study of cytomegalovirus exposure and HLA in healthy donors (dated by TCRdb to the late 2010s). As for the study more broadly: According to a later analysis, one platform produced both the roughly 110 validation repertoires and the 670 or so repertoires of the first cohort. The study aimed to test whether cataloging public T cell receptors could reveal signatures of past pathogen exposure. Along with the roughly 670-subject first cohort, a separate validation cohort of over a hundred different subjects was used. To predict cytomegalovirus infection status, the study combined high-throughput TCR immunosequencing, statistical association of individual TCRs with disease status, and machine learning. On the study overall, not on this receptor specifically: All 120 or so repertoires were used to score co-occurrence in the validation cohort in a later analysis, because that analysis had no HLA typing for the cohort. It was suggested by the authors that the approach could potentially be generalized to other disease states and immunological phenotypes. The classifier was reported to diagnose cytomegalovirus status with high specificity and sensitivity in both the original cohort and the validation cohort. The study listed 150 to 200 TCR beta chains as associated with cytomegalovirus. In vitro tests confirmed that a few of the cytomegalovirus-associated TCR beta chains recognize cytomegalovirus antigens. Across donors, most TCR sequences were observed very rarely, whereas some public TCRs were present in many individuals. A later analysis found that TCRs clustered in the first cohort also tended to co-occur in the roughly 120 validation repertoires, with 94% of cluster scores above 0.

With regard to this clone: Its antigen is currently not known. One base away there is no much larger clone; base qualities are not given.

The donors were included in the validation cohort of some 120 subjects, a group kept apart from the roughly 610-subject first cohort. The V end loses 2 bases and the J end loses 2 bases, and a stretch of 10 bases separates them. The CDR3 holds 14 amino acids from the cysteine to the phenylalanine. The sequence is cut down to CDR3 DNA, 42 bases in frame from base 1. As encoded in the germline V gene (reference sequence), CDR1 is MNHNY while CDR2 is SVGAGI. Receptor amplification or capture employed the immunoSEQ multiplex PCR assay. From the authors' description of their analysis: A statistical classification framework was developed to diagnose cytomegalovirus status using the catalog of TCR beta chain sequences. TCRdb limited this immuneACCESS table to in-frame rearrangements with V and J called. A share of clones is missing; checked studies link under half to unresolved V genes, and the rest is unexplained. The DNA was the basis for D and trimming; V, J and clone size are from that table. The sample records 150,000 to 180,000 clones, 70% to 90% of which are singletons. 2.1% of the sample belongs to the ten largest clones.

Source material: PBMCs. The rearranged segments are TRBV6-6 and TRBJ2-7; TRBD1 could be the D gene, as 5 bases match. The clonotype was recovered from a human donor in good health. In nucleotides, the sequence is TGTGCCAGCAGTTACGGAATGGGGCCCTACGAGCAGTACTTC. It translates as CASSYGMGPYEQYF.